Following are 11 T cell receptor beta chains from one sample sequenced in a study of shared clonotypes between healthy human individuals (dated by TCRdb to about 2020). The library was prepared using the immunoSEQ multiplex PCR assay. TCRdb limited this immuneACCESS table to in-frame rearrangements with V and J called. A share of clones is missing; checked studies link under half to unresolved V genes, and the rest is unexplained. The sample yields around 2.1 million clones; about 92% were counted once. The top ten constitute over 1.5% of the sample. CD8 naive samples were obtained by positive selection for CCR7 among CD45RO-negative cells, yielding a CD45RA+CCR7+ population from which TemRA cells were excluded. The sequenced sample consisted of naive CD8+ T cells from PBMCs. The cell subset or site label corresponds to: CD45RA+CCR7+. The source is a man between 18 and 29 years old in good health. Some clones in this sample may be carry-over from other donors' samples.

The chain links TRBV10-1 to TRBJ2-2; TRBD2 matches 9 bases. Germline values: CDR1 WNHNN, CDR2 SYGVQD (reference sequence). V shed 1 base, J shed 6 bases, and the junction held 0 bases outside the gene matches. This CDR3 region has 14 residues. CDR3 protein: CASSELAGAGELFF. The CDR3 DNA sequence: TGCGCCAGCAGTGAGTTAGCGGGAGCCGGGGAGCTGTTTTTT.

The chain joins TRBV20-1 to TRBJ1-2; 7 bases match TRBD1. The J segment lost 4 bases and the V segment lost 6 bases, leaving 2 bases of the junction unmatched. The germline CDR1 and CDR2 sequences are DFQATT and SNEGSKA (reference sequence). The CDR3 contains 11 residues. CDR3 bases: TGCAGTGCCCCAGGGGGCTATGGCTACACCTTC. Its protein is CSAPGGYGYTF.

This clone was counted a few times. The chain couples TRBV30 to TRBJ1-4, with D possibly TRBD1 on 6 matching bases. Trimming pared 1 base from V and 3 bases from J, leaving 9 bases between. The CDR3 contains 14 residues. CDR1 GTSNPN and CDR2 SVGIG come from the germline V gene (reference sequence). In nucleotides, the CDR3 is TGTGCCTGGAGTGGAACAGGGTCTAATGAAAAACTGTTTTTT. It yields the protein CAWSGTGSNEKLFF. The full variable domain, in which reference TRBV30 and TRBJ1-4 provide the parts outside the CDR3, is SQTIHQWPATLVQPVGSPLSLECTVEGTSNPNLYWYRQAAGRGLQLLFYSVGIGQISSEVPQNLSASRPQDRQFILSSKKLLLSDSGFYLCAWSGTGSNEKLFFGSGTQLSVL.

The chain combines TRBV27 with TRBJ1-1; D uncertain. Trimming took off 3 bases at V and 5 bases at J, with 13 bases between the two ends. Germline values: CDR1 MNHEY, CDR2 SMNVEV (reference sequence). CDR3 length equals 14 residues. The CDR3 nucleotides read TGTGCCAGCAGTTTCCAAACGGGTCTAACTGAAGCTTTCTTT. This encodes CASSFQTGLTEAFF.

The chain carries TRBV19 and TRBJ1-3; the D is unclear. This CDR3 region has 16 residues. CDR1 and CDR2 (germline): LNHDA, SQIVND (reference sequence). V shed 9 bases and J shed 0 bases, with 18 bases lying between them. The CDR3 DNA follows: TGTGCCAGCCCCCTCATGGACGCCTACTCTGGAAACACCATATATTTT. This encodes CASPLMDAYSGNTIYF.

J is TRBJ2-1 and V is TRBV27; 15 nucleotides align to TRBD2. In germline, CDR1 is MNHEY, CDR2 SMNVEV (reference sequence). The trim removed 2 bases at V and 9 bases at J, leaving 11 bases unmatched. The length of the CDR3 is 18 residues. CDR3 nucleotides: TGTGCCAGCAGTTTAAATCCTGGGACTAGCGGGAGGTTGAGTGAGCAGTTCTTC. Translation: CASSLNPGTSGRLSEQFF.

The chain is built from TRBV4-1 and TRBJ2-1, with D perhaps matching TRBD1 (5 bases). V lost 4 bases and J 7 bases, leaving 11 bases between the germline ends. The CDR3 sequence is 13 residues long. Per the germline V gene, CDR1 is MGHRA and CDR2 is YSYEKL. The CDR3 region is CASSPERGNEQFF. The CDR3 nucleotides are TGCGCCAGCAGCCCGGAAAGGGGTAATGAGCAGTTCTTC.

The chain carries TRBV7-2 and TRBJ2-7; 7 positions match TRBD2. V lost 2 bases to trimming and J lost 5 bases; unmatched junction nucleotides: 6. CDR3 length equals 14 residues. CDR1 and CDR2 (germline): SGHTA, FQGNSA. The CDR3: CASSLLSRGDEQYF. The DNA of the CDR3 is TGTGCCAGCAGCTTACTTTCCCGGGGGGACGAGCAGTACTTC.

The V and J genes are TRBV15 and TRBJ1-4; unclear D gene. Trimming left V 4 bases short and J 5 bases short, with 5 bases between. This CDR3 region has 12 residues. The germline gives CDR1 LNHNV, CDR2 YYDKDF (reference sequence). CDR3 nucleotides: TGTGCCACCAGCACCCTCAATGAAAAACTGTTTTTT. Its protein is CATSTLNEKLFF.

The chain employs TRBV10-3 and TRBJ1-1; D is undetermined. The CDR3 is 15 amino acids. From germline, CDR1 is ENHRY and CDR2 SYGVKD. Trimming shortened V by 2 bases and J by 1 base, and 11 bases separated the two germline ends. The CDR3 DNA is TGTGCCATCAGTGAGGTGGTCAACGGGAACACTGAAGCTTTCTTT. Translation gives CAISEVVNGNTEAFF.

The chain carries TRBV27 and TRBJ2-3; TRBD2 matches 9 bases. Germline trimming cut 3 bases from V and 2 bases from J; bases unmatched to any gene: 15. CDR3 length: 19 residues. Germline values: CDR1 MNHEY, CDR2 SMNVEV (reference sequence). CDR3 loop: CASSFQLAGSSAYTDTQYF. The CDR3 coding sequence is TGTGCCAGCAGTTTTCAACTAGCGGGCTCTTCCGCTTACACAGATACGCAGTATTTT.